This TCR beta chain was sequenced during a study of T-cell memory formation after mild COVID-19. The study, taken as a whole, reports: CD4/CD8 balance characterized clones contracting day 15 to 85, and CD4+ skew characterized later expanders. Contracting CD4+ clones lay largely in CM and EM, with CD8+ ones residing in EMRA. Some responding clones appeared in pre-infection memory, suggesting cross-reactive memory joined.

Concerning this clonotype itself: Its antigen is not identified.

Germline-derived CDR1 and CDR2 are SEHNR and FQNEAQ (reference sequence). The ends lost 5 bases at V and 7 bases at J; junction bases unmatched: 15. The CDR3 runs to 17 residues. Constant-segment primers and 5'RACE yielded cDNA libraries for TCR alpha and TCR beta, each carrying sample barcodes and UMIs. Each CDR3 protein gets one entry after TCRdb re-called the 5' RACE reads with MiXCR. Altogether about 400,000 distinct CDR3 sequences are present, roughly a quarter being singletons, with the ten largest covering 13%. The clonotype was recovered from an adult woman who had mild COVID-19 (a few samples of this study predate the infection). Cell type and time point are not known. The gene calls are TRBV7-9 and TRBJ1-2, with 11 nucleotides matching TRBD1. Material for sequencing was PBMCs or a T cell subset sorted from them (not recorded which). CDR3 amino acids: CASSTPGEGQGARGYTF. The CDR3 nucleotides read TGTGCCAGCAGCACCCCGGGGGAAGGACAGGGGGCGCGTGGCTACACCTTC.